This T cell receptor beta chain is from a study of cytomegalovirus exposure and HLA in healthy donors. Germline V gene sequence: CDR1 GTSNPN, CDR2 SVGIG (reference sequence). CDR3 length: 14 amino acids. V dropped 0 bases and J dropped 2 bases, with 8 bases sitting between them. PCR amplification relied on 60 Vbeta primers (plus 13 Jbeta primers). Libraries were prepared by immunoSEQ multiplex PCR; TCRdb keeps only in-frame clonotypes and omits some of them. The table has fewer than 110,000 clones, approximately 73% seen once. The chain uses TRBV30 and TRBJ1-5; D uncertain. This TCR derives from a man aged 25 to 40 in good health and CMV-seronegative. The sequenced sample was PBMCs. DNA of the CDR3: TGTGCCTGGAGTGTCGCGGGCGGCAATCAGCCCCAGCATTTT. Translation gives CAWSVAGGNQPQHF.